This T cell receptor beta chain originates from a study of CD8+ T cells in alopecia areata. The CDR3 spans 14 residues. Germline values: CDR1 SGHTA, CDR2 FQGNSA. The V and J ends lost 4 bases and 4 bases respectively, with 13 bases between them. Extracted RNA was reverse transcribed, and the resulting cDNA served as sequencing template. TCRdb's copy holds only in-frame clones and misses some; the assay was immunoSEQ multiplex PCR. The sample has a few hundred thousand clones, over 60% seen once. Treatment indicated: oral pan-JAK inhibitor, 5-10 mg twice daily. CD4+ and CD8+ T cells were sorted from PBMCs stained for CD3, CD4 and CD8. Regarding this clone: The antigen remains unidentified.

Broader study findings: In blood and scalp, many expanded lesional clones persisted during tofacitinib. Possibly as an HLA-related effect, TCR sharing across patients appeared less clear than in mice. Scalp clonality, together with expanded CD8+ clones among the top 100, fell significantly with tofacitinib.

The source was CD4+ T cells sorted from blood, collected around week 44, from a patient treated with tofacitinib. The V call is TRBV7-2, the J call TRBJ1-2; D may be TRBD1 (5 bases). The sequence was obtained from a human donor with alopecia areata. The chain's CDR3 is CASSSSDRFYGYTF. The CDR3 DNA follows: TGTGCCAGCAGCTCCTCTGACAGATTCTATGGCTACACCTTC. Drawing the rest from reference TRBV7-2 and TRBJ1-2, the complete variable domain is GAGVSQSPSNKVTEKGKDVELRCDPISGHTALYWYRQSLGQGLEFLIYFQGNSAPDKSGLPSDRFSAERTGGSVSTLTIQRTQQEDSAVYLCASSSSDRFYGYTFGSGTRLTVV.